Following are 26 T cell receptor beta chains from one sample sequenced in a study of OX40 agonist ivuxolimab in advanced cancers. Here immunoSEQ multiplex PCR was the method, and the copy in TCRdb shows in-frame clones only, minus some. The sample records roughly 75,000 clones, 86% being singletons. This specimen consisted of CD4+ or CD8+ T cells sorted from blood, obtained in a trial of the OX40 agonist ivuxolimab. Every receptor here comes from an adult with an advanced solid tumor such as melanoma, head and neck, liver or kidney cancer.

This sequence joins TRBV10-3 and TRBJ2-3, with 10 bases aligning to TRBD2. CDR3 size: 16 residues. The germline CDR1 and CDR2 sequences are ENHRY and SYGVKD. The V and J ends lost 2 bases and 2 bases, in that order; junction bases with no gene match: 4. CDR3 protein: CAISENLAGATDTQYF. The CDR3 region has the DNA TGTGCCATCAGTGAGAACCTAGCGGGGGCCACAGATACGCAGTATTTT.

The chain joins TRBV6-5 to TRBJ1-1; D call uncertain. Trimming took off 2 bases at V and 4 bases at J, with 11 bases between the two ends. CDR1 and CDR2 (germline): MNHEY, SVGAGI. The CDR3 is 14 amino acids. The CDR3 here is CASSYPIIGTEAFF. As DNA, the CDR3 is TGTGCCAGCAGTTACCCGATAATAGGCACTGAAGCTTTCTTT.

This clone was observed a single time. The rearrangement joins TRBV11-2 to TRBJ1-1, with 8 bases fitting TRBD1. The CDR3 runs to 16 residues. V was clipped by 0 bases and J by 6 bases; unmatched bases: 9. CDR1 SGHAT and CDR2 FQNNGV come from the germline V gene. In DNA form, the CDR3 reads TGTGCCAGCAGCTTAGACCAGGGGGCGCACACGGCTGAAGCTTTCTTT. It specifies CASSLDQGAHTAEAFF.

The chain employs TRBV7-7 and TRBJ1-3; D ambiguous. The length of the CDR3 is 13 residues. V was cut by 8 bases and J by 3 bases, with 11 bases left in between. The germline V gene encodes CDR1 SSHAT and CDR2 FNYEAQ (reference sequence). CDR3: CASSPGLGNTIYF. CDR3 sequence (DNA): TGTGCCAGCTCACCCGGGCTTGGAAACACCATATATTTT. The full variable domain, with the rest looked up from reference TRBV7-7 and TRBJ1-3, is GAGVSQSPRYKVTKRGQDVTLRCDPISSHATLYWYQQALGQGPEFLTYFNYEAQPDKSGLPSDRFSAERPEGSISTLTIQRTEQRDSAMYRCASSPGLGNTIYFGEGSWLTVV.

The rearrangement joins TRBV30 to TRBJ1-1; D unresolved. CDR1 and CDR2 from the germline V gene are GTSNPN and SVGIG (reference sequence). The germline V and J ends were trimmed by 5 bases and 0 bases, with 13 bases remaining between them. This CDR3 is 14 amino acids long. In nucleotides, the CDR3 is TGTGCCTGGGTCATAGGGCAGTTGAACACTGAAGCTTTCTTT. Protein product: CAWVIGQLNTEAFF.

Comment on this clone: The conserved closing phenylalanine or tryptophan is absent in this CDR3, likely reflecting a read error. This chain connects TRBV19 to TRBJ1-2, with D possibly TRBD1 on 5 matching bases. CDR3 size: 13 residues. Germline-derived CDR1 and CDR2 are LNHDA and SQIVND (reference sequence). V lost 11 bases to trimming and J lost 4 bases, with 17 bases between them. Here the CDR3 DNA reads TGTGCCTGCAACCGGGACGGGGCCTATGGCTACACCCTC. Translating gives CACNRDGAYGYTL.

The CDR3 nucleotides are TGTGCCAGCAGCTGGGTGACAGGGGACAATGAGCAGTTCTTC. Protein sequence: CASSWVTGDNEQFF. The chain has TRBV5-5 and TRBJ2-1, with TRBD1 matching over 8 bases. Per the germline V gene, CDR1 is SGHKS and CDR2 is YYEKEE (reference sequence). With V trimmed by 3 bases and J by 5 bases, 4 bases remained unmatched. The CDR3 runs 14 residues.

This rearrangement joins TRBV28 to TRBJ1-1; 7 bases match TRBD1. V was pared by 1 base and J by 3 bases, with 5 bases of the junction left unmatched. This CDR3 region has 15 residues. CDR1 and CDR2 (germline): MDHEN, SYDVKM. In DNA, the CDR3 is TGTGCCAGCAGTTTATTCGGCAGGGGGGACACTGAAGCTTTCTTT. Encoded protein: CASSLFGRGDTEAFF.

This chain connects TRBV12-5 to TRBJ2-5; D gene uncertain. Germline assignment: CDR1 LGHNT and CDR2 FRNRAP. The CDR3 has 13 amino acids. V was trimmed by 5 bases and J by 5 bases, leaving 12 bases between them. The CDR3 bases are TGTGCTAGTGGTCCGCGTACCGGGGAGACCCAGTACTTC. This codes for CASGPRTGETQYF.

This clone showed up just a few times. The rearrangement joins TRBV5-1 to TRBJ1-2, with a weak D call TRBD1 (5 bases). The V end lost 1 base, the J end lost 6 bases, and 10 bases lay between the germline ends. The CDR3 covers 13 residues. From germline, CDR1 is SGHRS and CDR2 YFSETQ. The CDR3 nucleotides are TGCGCCAGCAGCTTGAGGGGAAACAATGGCTACACCTTC. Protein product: CASSLRGNNGYTF.

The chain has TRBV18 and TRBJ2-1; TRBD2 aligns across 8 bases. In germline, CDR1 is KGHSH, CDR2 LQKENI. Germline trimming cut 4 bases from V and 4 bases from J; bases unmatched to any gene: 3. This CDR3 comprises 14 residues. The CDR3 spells CASSRSGGYNEQFF. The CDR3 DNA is TGTGCCAGCTCACGAAGCGGGGGTTACAATGAGCAGTTCTTC.

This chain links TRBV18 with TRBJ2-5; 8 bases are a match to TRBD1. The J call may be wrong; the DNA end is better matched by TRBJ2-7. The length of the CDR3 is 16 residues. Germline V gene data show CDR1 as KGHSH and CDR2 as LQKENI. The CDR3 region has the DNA TGTGCCAGCTCTCAATCCCAGGGGGCGGGCTCCTACGAGCAGTACTTC. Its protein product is CASSQSQGAGSYEQYF.

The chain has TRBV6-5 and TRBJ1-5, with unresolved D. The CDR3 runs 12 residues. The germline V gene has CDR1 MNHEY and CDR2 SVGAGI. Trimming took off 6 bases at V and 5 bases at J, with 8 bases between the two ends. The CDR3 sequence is CASSWNDQPQHF. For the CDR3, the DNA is TGTGCCAGCAGCTGGAACGATCAGCCCCAGCATTTT.

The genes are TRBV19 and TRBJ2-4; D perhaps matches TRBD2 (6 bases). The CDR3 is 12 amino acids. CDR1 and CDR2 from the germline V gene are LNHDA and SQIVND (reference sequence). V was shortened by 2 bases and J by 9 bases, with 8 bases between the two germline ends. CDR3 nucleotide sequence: TGTGCCAGTAGTATACAGGGAGGCATTCAGTACTTC. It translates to CASSIQGGIQYF.

The CDR3 loop is CASVRGPNTGELFF. CDR3 bases: TGTGCCAGTGTAAGGGGTCCTAACACCGGGGAGCTGTTTTTT. The genes are TRBV2 and TRBJ2-2; D may be TRBD1 (5 bases). Germline CDR1 reads SNHLY; CDR2 reads FYNNEI. V was shortened by 9 bases and J by 2 bases, with 13 bases between the two germline ends. There are 14 residues in the CDR3.

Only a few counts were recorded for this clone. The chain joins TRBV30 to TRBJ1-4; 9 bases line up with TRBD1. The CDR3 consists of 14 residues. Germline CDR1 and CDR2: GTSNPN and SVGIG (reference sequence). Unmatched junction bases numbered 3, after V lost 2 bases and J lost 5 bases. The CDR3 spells CAWSLDRGNEKLFF. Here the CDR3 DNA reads TGTGCCTGGAGTCTCGACAGGGGGAATGAAAAACTGTTTTTT.

The DNA for the CDR3 is TGCGCCAGCAGCCAAGATAATCGTCGGGGTTTTGAGACCCAGTACTTC. It encodes CASSQDNRRGFETQYF. The chain uses TRBV4-1 and TRBJ2-5; maybe TRBD2 (5 bases). The CDR3 loop spans 16 amino acids. Germline assignment: CDR1 MGHRA and CDR2 YSYEKL. V was cut by 0 bases and J by 5 bases, with 16 bases left in between.

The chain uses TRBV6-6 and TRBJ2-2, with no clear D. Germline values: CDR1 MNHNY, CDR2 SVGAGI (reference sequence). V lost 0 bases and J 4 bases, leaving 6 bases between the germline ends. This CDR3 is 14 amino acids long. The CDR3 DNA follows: TGTGCCAGCAGTTACTCGCGGTTCACCGGGGAGCTGTTTTTT. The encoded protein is CASSYSRFTGELFF.

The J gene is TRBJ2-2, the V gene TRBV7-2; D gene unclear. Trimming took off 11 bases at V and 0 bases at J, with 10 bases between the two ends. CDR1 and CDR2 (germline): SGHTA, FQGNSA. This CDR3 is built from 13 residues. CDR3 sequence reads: CAEATSNTGELFF. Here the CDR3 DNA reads TGTGCCGAAGCGACTTCGAACACCGGGGAGCTGTTTTTT.

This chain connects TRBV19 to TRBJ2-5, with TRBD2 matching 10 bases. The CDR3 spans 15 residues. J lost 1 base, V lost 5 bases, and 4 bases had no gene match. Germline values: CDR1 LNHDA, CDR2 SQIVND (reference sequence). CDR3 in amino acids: CASSQIAGGQETQYF. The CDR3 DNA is TGTGCCAGTAGTCAGATAGCGGGGGGCCAAGAGACCCAGTACTTC. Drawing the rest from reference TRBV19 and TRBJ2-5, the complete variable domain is DGGITQSPKYLFRKEGQNVTLSCEQNLNHDAMYWYRQDPGQGLRLIYYSQIVNDFQKGDIAEGYSVSREKKESFPLTVTSAQKNPTAFYLCASSQIAGGQETQYFGPGTRLLVL.

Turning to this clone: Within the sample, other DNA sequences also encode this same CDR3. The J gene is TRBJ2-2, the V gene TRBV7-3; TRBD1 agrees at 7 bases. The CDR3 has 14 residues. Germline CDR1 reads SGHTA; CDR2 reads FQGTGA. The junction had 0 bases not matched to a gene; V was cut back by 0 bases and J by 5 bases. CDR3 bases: TGTGCCAGCAGCTTAACCAGGGGGACCGGGGAGCTGTTTTTT. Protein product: CASSLTRGTGELFF.

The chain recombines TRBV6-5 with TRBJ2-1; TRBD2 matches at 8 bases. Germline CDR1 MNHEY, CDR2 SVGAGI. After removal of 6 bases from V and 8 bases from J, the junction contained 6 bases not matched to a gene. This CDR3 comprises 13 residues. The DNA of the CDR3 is TGTGCCAGCAGAGCCGGGGGGGCGGATGAGCAGTTCTTC. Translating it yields CASRAGGADEQFF.

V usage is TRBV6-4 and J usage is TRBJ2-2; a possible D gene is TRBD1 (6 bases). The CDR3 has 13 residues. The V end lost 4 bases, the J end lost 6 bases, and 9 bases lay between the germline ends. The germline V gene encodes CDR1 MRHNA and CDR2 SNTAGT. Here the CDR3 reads CASSGPGAGELFF. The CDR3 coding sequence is TGTGCCAGCAGTGGCCCAGGGGCCGGGGAGCTGTTTTTT.

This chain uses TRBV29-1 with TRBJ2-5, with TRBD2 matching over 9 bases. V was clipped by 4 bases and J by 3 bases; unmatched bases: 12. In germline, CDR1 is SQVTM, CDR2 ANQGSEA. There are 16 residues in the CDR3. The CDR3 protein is CSVVGLAGARKETQYF. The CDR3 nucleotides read TGCAGCGTTGTGGGGTTAGCGGGGGCGAGAAAAGAGACCCAGTACTTC. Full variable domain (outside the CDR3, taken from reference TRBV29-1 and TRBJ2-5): SAVISQKPSRDICQRGTSLTIQCQVDSQVTMMFWYRQQPGQSLTLIATANQGSEATYESGFVIDKFPISRPNLTFSTLTVSNMSPEDSSIYLCSVVGLAGARKETQYFGPGTRLLVL.

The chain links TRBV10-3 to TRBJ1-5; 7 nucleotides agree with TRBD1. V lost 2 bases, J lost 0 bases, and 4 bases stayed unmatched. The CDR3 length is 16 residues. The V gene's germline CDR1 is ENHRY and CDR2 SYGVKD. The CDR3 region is CAISERGTDSNQPQHF. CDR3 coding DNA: TGTGCCATCAGTGAGCGAGGGACAGATAGCAATCAGCCCCAGCATTTT.

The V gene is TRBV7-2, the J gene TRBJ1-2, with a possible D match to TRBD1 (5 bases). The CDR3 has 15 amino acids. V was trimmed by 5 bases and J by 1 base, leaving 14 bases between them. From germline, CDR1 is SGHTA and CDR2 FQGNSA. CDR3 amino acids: CASSAPGTNNYGYTF. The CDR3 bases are TGTGCCAGCAGCGCGCCGGGGACCAATAACTATGGCTACACCTTC.